Reported below is one T cell receptor (beta chain). The data stem from a study of preoperative IRX-2 immunotherapy in early breast cancer. Produced via immunoSEQ multiplex PCR; TCRdb's table is partial and in-frame only. The sample yields tens of thousands of clones, around 91% seen once. Treatment defined: preoperative locoregional IRX-2 cytokine immunotherapy. Patients received preoperative, locoregional IRX-2 cytokine immunotherapy in a phase Ib study. CDR1 is KGHSH and CDR2 is LQKENI in the germline V gene. The CDR3 has 14 residues. V gave up 6 bases and J gave up 0 bases, with 11 bases separating them.

The material was obtained from a patient treated with IRX-2 immunotherapy. The J gene is TRBJ1-1, the V gene TRBV18, with TRBD1 as a possible D gene (6 bases). The TCR sequence derives from a human donor with breast cancer. CDR3 in amino acids: CASSHGGMNTEAFF. DNA of the CDR3: TGTGCCAGCTCGCACGGGGGCATGAACACTGAAGCTTTCTTT.